This record covers a single TCR beta chain. The CDR3 is 14 residues long. Trimming removed 3 bases from V and 7 bases from J; junction bases left unmatched: 10. Germline V gives CDR1 SGHRS, CDR2 YFSETQ. The record originates from a study of blood T cell repertoires in COVID-19. For the study at large: Collection of acute and convalescent COVID-19 samples took place in the United States, Italy and Spain. From T cells, B-cell-depleted T cells, or PBMCs came the material, which was cDNA or gDNA.

The data were produced by immunoSEQ multiplex PCR, yet TCRdb's version contains in-frame clones alone and is incomplete. The sample lists approximately 210,000 clones; around 88% were seen once. V is TRBV5-1 and J is TRBJ2-7; TRBD1 aligns across 7 bases. This TCR was sampled from a man over 45 with active or convalescent COVID-19. Specimen: peripheral blood. The CDR3 DNA reads as TGCGCCAGCAGCTCAAACAGGGGTAGAGGGGAGCAGTACTTC. Its protein product is CASSSNRGRGEQYF.